This T cell receptor beta chain stems from a study of cytomegalovirus exposure and HLA in healthy donors (dated by TCRdb to about 2017). Notes on the research overall: According to a later analysis, one platform produced both the approximately 110 validation repertoires and the 670 or so repertoires of the first cohort. The study aimed to test whether cataloging public T cell receptors could reveal signatures of past pathogen exposure. In addition to the first cohort of 650 to 750 subjects, a separate validation cohort of under 150 different subjects was used. To predict cytomegalovirus infection status, the study combined high-throughput TCR immunosequencing, statistical association of individual TCRs with disease status, and machine learning.

Separate from the roughly 650-subject first cohort, the validation cohort of 120 subjects was the group to which the donors belonged. From its cysteine to its phenylalanine, the CDR3 spans 14 amino acids. The read is trimmed to its CDR3 DNA, 42 bases read in frame from base 1. The germline V gene specifies SGHRS as CDR1 and YFSETQ as CDR2. The germline ends are 5 bases apart after V is trimmed by 0 bases and J by 0 bases. Concerning this clone itself: Its recognized antigen is unknown. Qualities for individual bases were not recorded, and no much larger clone is one base off.

The library was made by the immunoSEQ multiplex PCR assay. On the authors' methods: A statistical classification framework was built to diagnose cytomegalovirus status from the catalog of TCR beta chain sequences. TCRdb took this table from immuneACCESS and kept in-frame rearrangements with V and J called. Such tables lack part of the clones; where checked against another copy, unresolved V genes explain under half of the gap, and the rest is unexplained. Clone size and the V and J calls come from that table; the DNA yielded D and trimming. In this sample the table shows 110,000 or so clones, approximately 91% of which occur a single time. The ten largest clones capture approximately 4.5% of the sample. General findings and caveats noted by the study authors: A later analysis found that TCRs clustered in the first cohort also tended to co-occur in the 95 to 150 validation repertoires, with approximately 94% of cluster scores above 0. Cytomegalovirus status was reported to be diagnosed by the classifier with high specificity and sensitivity in both the original and validation cohorts. While some public TCRs were present in many individuals, most TCR sequences turned up only very rarely across donors. The validation cohort had no HLA typing available for a later analysis, so co-occurrence within that cohort was assessed over all 120 or so repertoires. The authors suggested that the approach could potentially be extended to other disease states and immunological phenotypes. In vitro tests confirmed that a few of the cytomegalovirus-associated TCR beta chains recognize cytomegalovirus antigens. A total of 150 to 200 TCR beta chains were listed by the study as associated with cytomegalovirus.

The sequence joins TRBV5-1 to TRBJ2-3; a confident D gene designation cannot be given. Sequencing input: PBMCs. The TCR originated in a young man in good health and CMV-seropositive. The DNA reads TGCGCCAGCAGCTTGGCCCCTAGCACAGATACGCAGTATTTT. It specifies CASSLAPSTDTQYF.